A single sample gave rise to the 25 T cell receptor beta chains below, sequenced in a study of blood T cell repertoires in COVID-19. Using immunoSEQ multiplex PCR, the repertoire was profiled, and TCRdb retains in-frame clones only, with some absent. The table records more than 80,000 clones, about 85% of them present only once. The source material was peripheral blood. All receptors derive from a woman of 80 years or more with COVID-19, enrolled during active disease.

For this clone: This CDR3 is also generated by other DNA sequences in the sample. V is TRBV30 and J is TRBJ1-2; TRBD1 is a possible D gene (6 bases). The CDR3 is 13 residues long. Germline assignment: CDR1 GTSNPN and CDR2 SVGIG (reference sequence). V gave up 3 bases and J gave up 5 bases, with 13 bases separating them. The CDR3 loop is CAWRGGAGYGYTF. In nucleotides, the CDR3 is TGTGCCTGGAGGGGGGGGGCGGGGTATGGCTACACCTTC.

V is TRBV7-9 and J is TRBJ2-5; D perhaps matches TRBD1 (5 bases). The CDR3 totals 14 residues. Per germline, CDR1 SEHNR and CDR2 FQNEAQ (reference sequence). Trimming cost V 1 base and J 2 bases, with 8 bases left between them. CDR3 loop: CASSLVGPQETQYF. The CDR3 DNA is TGTGCCAGCAGCTTAGTGGGGCCTCAAGAGACCCAGTACTTC.

The chain recombines TRBV27 with TRBJ2-3, with 8 bases that match TRBD2. The junction had 9 bases not matched to a gene; V was cut back by 4 bases and J by 0 bases. The CDR3 totals 17 residues. The germline V gene has CDR1 MNHEY and CDR2 SMNVEV (reference sequence). The CDR3 loop reads CASSSLLKRESTDTQYF. The CDR3 nucleotides read TGTGCCAGCAGTTCCCTCCTGAAGCGGGAGAGCACAGATACGCAGTATTTT.

This rearrangement joins TRBV2 to TRBJ2-7; the D gene is possibly TRBD2 (5 bases). The V gene's germline CDR1 is SNHLY and CDR2 FYNNEI. The CDR3 runs to 12 residues. V was pared by 7 bases and J by 7 bases, with 14 bases between. CDR3 residues: CASTGSGWEQYF. The CDR3 nucleotides are TGTGCCAGCACGGGGTCCGGCTGGGAGCAGTACTTC.

The genes are TRBV16 and TRBJ2-5; D call uncertain. Deletions cut 0 bases from V and 6 bases from J, with 8 bases between. This CDR3 is built from 13 residues. Germline V gene lookup returns CDR1 KGHSY and CDR2 FQNENV. CDR3 protein: CASSQSGPQTQYF. The DNA of the CDR3 is TGTGCCAGCAGCCAATCGGGCCCCCAGACCCAGTACTTC.

This clone was recorded only once. A read error may produce the germline difference seen at one junction end. The chain combines TRBV7-7 with TRBJ2-7, with a possible D match to TRBD2 (6 bases). The germline gives CDR1 SSHAT, CDR2 FNYEAQ (reference sequence). The CDR3 totals 16 residues. The CDR3 protein is CASSPGAGSASYEQYF. The CDR3 DNA is TGTGCTAGCAGCCCCGGGGCGGGGTCCGCGTCCTACGAGCAGTACTTC. The variable domain in full, with the rest retrieved from reference TRBV7-7 and TRBJ2-7, is GAGVSQSPRYKVTKRGQDVTLRCDPISSHATLYWYQQALGQGPEFLTYFNYEAQPDKSGLPSDRFSAERPEGSISTLTIQRTEQRDSAMYRCASSPGAGSASYEQYFGPGTRLTVT.

The genes are TRBV5-1 and TRBJ2-1; tentatively, D is TRBD1 (6 bases). V lost 4 bases and J 0 bases, leaving 17 bases between the germline ends. Germline CDR1 reads SGHRS; CDR2 reads YFSETQ. This CDR3 is built from 17 residues. For the CDR3, the DNA is TGCGCCAGCAGCCGGACAGCGTCACGACCCTCCTACAATGAGCAGTTCTTC. Protein product: CASSRTASRPSYNEQFF.

The V call is TRBV7-6, the J call TRBJ2-7; 9 bases map to TRBD1. With 5 bases clipped from V and 4 bases from J, the junction kept 6 bases outside the gene matches. Germline V gene sequence: CDR1 SGHVS, CDR2 FNYEAQ. This CDR3 spans 14 amino acids. CDR3 sequence: CASSPGQGRYEQYF. The CDR3 DNA reads TGTGCCAGCAGCCCAGGACAGGGGAGGTACGAGCAGTACTTC.

This chain joins TRBV18 and TRBJ2-7, with 12 bases fitting TRBD1. CDR1 and CDR2 from the germline V gene are KGHSH and LQKENI. Trimming cost V 2 bases and J 5 bases; bases outside gene matches: 4. The CDR3 is 15 residues long. The CDR3 protein is CASSPKGQGANEQYF. The CDR3 region has the DNA TGTGCCAGCTCACCAAAGGGACAGGGGGCTAACGAGCAGTACTTC.

This sequence joins TRBV10-2 and TRBJ2-1; perhaps TRBD1 as D (5 bases). The V end lost 6 bases, the J end lost 7 bases, and 16 bases lay between the germline ends. The CDR3 extends over 14 amino acids. Germline V gene sequence: CDR1 WSHSY, CDR2 SAAADI. The CDR3 sequence is CASRIAGPANEQFF. Here the CDR3 DNA reads TGCGCCAGCAGGATCGCAGGGCCCGCTAATGAGCAGTTCTTC.

The V gene is TRBV12-5, the J gene TRBJ2-5; D perhaps matches TRBD1 (6 bases). Germline lookup yields CDR1 LGHNT and CDR2 FRNRAP. Trimming shortened V by 0 bases and J by 5 bases, and 13 bases separated the two germline ends. The CDR3 is 15 residues long. This CDR3 reads CASGLVLTGTETQYF. Here the CDR3 DNA reads TGTGCTAGTGGTTTGGTACTAACAGGGACGGAGACCCAGTACTTC.

In its sample, this clone was seen once. This sequence joins TRBV19 and TRBJ1-5; D gene unclear. Germline CDR1 and CDR2: LNHDA and SQIVND (reference sequence). This CDR3 has 17 amino acids. V was clipped by 7 bases and J by 2 bases, with 21 bases between them. CDR3 loop: CASTSVLTLRGNQPQHF. CDR3 DNA sequence: TGTGCCAGTACCTCCGTTTTGACCCTCCGGGGCAATCAGCCCCAGCATTTT.

CDR3 in DNA: TGTGCCAGCAGCCCTAGGCGCAGCATGAACACTGAAGCTTTCTTT. It encodes CASSPRRSMNTEAFF. This chain links TRBV2 with TRBJ1-1; D gene unclear. V lost 6 bases and J lost 0, with 14 bases in between. In germline, CDR1 is SNHLY, CDR2 FYNNEI. CDR3 length: 15 residues.

CDR3 in DNA: TGTGCCAGCACAGGACAGGGGCAGGTTGGCACAGATACGCAGTATTTT. It is translated as CASTGQGQVGTDTQYF. The genes are TRBV27 and TRBJ2-3; TRBD1 matches at 9 bases. This CDR3 is built from 16 residues. The V and J ends lost 7 bases and 1 base, in that order; junction bases with no gene match: 9. Per germline, CDR1 MNHEY and CDR2 SMNVEV (reference sequence).

The genes are TRBV19 and TRBJ2-7, with a possible D match to TRBD1 (6 bases). The ends were cut back, 3 bases at V and 0 bases at J, with 9 bases in the middle. The CDR3 contains 14 residues. CDR1 and CDR2 from the germline V gene are LNHDA and SQIVND (reference sequence). The CDR3 is CASSIQTGSYEQYF. In DNA, the CDR3 is TGTGCCAGTAGTATTCAGACAGGCTCCTACGAGCAGTACTTC. Using reference TRBV19 and TRBJ2-7 for the parts outside the CDR3, the full variable domain is DGGITQSPKYLFRKEGQNVTLSCEQNLNHDAMYWYRQDPGQGLRLIYYSQIVNDFQKGDIAEGYSVSREKKESFPLTVTSAQKNPTAFYLCASSIQTGSYEQYFGPGTRLTVT.

The chain combines TRBV5-1 with TRBJ2-5, with 7 nucleotides matching TRBD2. The length of the CDR3 is 15 residues. The germline V gene encodes CDR1 SGHRS and CDR2 YFSETQ. The trim removed 0 bases at V and 5 bases at J, leaving 7 bases unmatched. The CDR3, as DNA: TGCGCCAGCAGCTTGGCCAATGCGGGAGTTGAGACCCAGTACTTC. It codes for CASSLANAGVETQYF.

The chain combines TRBV2 with TRBJ2-3; D may be TRBD2 (6 bases). CDR3 length: 15 amino acids. The germline V and J ends were trimmed by 5 bases and 2 bases, with 14 bases remaining between them. Germline CDR1 reads SNHLY; CDR2 reads FYNNEI. CDR3 coding DNA: TGTGCCAGCAGTACAGCCGGGACTTACACAGATACGCAGTATTTT. It translates to CASSTAGTYTDTQYF.

The chain uses TRBV11-1 and TRBJ2-5, with 10 bases aligning to TRBD1. With 4 bases clipped from V and 0 bases from J, the junction kept 5 bases outside the gene matches. This CDR3 is built from 16 residues. The germline V gene has CDR1 SGHAT and CDR2 FQDESV (reference sequence). The DNA for the CDR3 is TGTGCCAGCAGCTATAGGGACAGGGGTTACCAAGAGACCCAGTACTTC. Its protein is CASSYRDRGYQETQYF.

This chain joins TRBV7-8 and TRBJ1-3; D is perhaps TRBD1 (6 bases). The germline CDR1 and CDR2 sequences are SGHVS and FQNEAQ. Trimming took off 5 bases at V and 2 bases at J, with 13 bases between the two ends. The CDR3 runs to 15 residues. This CDR3 reads CASSPGQSAGNTIYF. CDR3 in DNA: TGTGCCAGCAGCCCCGGACAGTCCGCTGGAAACACCATATATTTT.

The CDR3 DNA reads TGTGCCAGCAGCGGGGGGACAGTCTACAATGAGCAGTTCTTC. Residues: CASSGGTVYNEQFF. The genes are TRBV7-2 and TRBJ2-1; D might be TRBD1 (7 bases). The CDR3 is 14 residues long. V was pared by 5 bases and J by 3 bases, with 11 bases between. In germline, CDR1 is SGHTA, CDR2 FQGNSA.

The chain carries TRBV25-1 and TRBJ2-3, with unresolved D. CDR3 size: 10 residues. The V end lost 5 bases, the J end lost 6 bases, and 3 bases lay between the germline ends. The germline gives CDR1 MGHDK, CDR2 SYGVNS. CDR3 nucleotide sequence: TGTGCCAGCAGTACTGATACGCAGTATTTT. Residues: CASSTDTQYF.

This sequence joins TRBV3-1 (or the pseudogene TRBV3-2) and TRBJ2-5, with TRBD2 matching over 7 bases. The CDR3 is made up of 15 amino acids. Trimming removed 4 bases from V and 7 bases from J; junction bases left unmatched: 12. Germline lookup yields CDR1 LGHDT and CDR2 YNNKEL (reference sequence). Written as DNA, the CDR3 is TGTGCCAGCAGCCCCCCCCCTGCGGGGGAGAGGACCCAGTACTTC. The encoded protein is CASSPPPAGERTQYF.

This clone has just one count. The chain uses TRBV9 and TRBJ1-3, with D maybe TRBD1 (5 bases). V lost 2 bases and J 4 bases, leaving 10 bases between the germline ends. Germline CDR1 and CDR2: SGDLS and YYNGEE. This CDR3 region has 14 residues. DNA for the CDR3: TGTGCCAGCAGCGTGGAGGGGCCAGGAAACACCATATATTTT. As protein: CASSVEGPGNTIYF.

This clone was observed a single time. The V and J genes are TRBV18 and TRBJ2-2, with a possible D match to TRBD2 (7 bases). Germline lookup yields CDR1 KGHSH and CDR2 LQKENI. V lost 3 bases and J 3 bases, leaving 14 bases between the germline ends. CDR3 size: 16 residues. The CDR3 loop reads CASSPKNGGHTGELFF. The CDR3 region has the DNA TGTGCCAGCTCACCGAAGAACGGGGGGCACACCGGGGAGCTGTTTTTT.

This sequence joins TRBV10-3 and TRBJ2-1; 10 bases agree with TRBD1. This CDR3 region has 16 residues. Germline-derived CDR1 and CDR2 are ENHRY and SYGVKD. Trimming cost V 3 bases and J 7 bases; bases outside gene matches: 9. The CDR3 DNA reads TGTGCCATCAGTGAAGCGGGGACAGGGGTTTTAAATGAGCAGTTCTTC. This encodes CAISEAGTGVLNEQFF.